Presented here are 25 T cell receptor beta chains from one specimen sequenced in a study of CD8+ T cells in alopecia areata. Following extraction, RNA underwent reverse transcription to cDNA, which served as the sequencing template. Measured with immunoSEQ multiplex PCR; TCRdb has only the in-frame clones, and not every one. The sample has 9,000 to 15,000 clones, around 60% seen once. Both peripheral blood and punch biopsies of lesional scalp skin were obtained from patients who had alopecia areata. The sample consisted of skin. The receptors were sampled from a human donor with alopecia areata.

Only one count was recorded for this clone. The V gene is TRBV6-5, the J gene TRBJ1-1; 8 nucleotides agree with TRBD1. Germline CDR1 MNHEY, CDR2 SVGAGI. V lost 0 bases and J lost 4; bases outside the gene matches: 4. The CDR3 runs to 15 residues. The CDR3 coding sequence is TGTGCCAGCAGTTACTCGATACAGGGGGGCACTGAAGCTTTCTTT. Protein: CASSYSIQGGTEAFF.

This clone showed up just a few times. This chain joins TRBV10-1 and TRBJ2-3, with D possibly matching TRBD2 (6 bases). There are 14 residues in the CDR3. CDR1 is WNHNN, CDR2 SYGVQD, per germline (reference sequence). V was pared by 4 bases and J by 4 bases, with 12 bases between. The CDR3 DNA is TGCGCCAGCAGTGCTGGGGGGTACCCAGATACGCAGTATTTT. It yields the protein CASSAGGYPDTQYF.

The chain employs TRBV4-2 and TRBJ2-4; D is undetermined. Trimming removed 4 bases from V and 12 bases from J, with 16 bases in between. The CDR3 length is 13 residues. Germline CDR1 is LGHNA and CDR2 is YNFKEQ. Here the CDR3 DNA reads TGTGCCAGCAGCCGAGACCTGCAACAAGCTCAGTACTTC. It codes for CASSRDLQQAQYF.

The chain is built from TRBV29-1 and TRBJ1-6, with 7 bases identical to TRBD1. Germline V gives CDR1 SQVTM, CDR2 ANQGSEA. Trimming cost V 4 bases and J 10 bases; bases outside gene matches: 7. The CDR3 totals 13 residues. CDR3 in DNA: TGCAGCGTTGGCGAGACAGGGAACTCACCCCTCCACTTT. Its protein product is CSVGETGNSPLHF.

The chain joins TRBV16 to TRBJ2-3; 9 bases agree with TRBD2. Germline loops: CDR1 KGHSY, CDR2 FQNENV. The CDR3 spans 19 residues. V shed 4 bases and J 3 bases; nucleotides not matched to a gene: 17. The CDR3 spells CASSRTLAGPGGTTDTQYF. CDR3 nucleotides: TGTGCCAGCAGCCGCACCCTAGCGGGGCCGGGTGGAACAACAGATACGCAGTATTTT.

V is TRBV7-6 and J is TRBJ2-3; D is unclear. CDR1 and CDR2 from the germline V gene are SGHVS and FNYEAQ. The CDR3 has 14 amino acids. V was shortened by 0 bases and J by 6 bases, with 10 bases between the two germline ends. The CDR3 loop is CASSLAPLGDTQYF. As DNA, the CDR3 is TGTGCCAGCAGCTTAGCGCCCCTCGGGGATACGCAGTATTTT.

This clone was found once. The gene calls are TRBV30 and TRBJ1-2; D gene ambiguous. CDR3 length: 12 amino acids. V lost 2 bases and J lost 3, with 7 bases in between. The germline gives CDR1 GTSNPN, CDR2 SVGIG (reference sequence). The CDR3 coding sequence is TGTGCCTGGAGTACTCTGGACTATGGCTACACCTTC. This translates into CAWSTLDYGYTF.

This chain joins TRBV7-9 and TRBJ2-5; no firm D call. The CDR3 is made up of 17 amino acids. Germline V gene lookup returns CDR1 SEHNR and CDR2 FQNEAQ (reference sequence). The ends were cut back, 4 bases at V and 0 bases at J, with 18 bases in the middle. CDR3: CASSSSTTTYYQETQYF. DNA of the CDR3: TGTGCCAGCAGCTCCTCCACGACCACCTACTACCAAGAGACCCAGTACTTC.

The chain recombines TRBV6-1 with TRBJ2-7, with TRBD2 matching over 11 bases. The germline CDR1 and CDR2 sequences are MNHNS and SASEGT. This CDR3 contains 15 residues. Trimming cost V 4 bases and J 1 base; bases outside gene matches: 3. CDR3 bases: TGTGCCAGCAGTGTAACTAGCGGGGGTTCCTACGAGCAGTACTTC. Translating gives CASSVTSGGSYEQYF.

The chain couples TRBV29-1 to TRBJ2-7; a weak D match, TRBD1 (5 bases). The CDR3 is 13 residues long. V was pared by 2 bases and J by 1 base, with 9 bases between. Germline assignment: CDR1 SQVTM and CDR2 ANQGSEA. The CDR3 spells CSVEPTGSYEQYF. CDR3 bases: TGCAGCGTTGAACCCACAGGATCCTACGAGCAGTACTTC.

V usage is TRBV5-1 and J usage is TRBJ2-2; D is perhaps TRBD2 (5 bases). CDR1 and CDR2 (germline): SGHRS, YFSETQ. The length of the CDR3 is 16 residues. Between the trimmed V and J ends, which lost 1 base and 5 bases, there was a span of 15 bases. CDR3 nucleotide sequence: TGCGCCAGCAGCTTGCTAGCAGAGATTAGGACCGGGGAGCTGTTTTTT. This gives the protein CASSLLAEIRTGELFF.

V gene TRBV6-5 combines with J gene TRBJ1-4; D might be TRBD1 (6 bases). The CDR3 consists of 16 residues. The ends were cut back, 2 bases at V and 8 bases at J, with 18 bases in the middle. In germline, CDR1 is MNHEY, CDR2 SVGAGI. In DNA form, the CDR3 reads TGTGCCAGCAGTTACCTTCGGAGGGGGGGTAGAGAAAAACTGTTTTTT. Its translation is CASSYLRRGGREKLFF.

This clone has a handful of counts. V and J are TRBV15 and TRBJ2-3; a weak D match, TRBD1 (6 bases). CDR1 and CDR2 (germline): LNHNV, YYDKDF (reference sequence). Trimming removed 1 base from V and 1 base from J, with 6 bases in between. The length of the CDR3 is 14 residues. CDR3 residues: CATSRGTGTDTQYF. The CDR3 DNA reads TGTGCCACCAGCAGAGGGACAGGCACAGATACGCAGTATTTT.

The sample holds a few counts of this clone. V gene TRBV9 combines with J gene TRBJ2-5; 11 positions agree with TRBD2. CDR3 length equals 17 residues. The V and J ends lost 3 bases and 1 base, in that order; junction bases with no gene match: 8. Germline V gives CDR1 SGDLS, CDR2 YYNGEE. CDR3 in amino acids: CASSATLAGALQETQYF. The CDR3, as DNA: TGTGCCAGCAGCGCCACACTAGCGGGGGCCCTCCAAGAGACCCAGTACTTC.

This chain connects TRBV10-3 to TRBJ1-1; D may be TRBD1 (6 bases). This CDR3 has 15 residues. Trimming pared 3 bases from V and 4 bases from J, leaving 15 bases between. The germline V gene encodes CDR1 ENHRY and CDR2 SYGVKD. The CDR3 is CAISEIGGMGTEAFF. In DNA form, the CDR3 reads TGTGCCATCAGTGAAATAGGGGGGATGGGCACTGAAGCTTTCTTT.

This clone was seen more than once but under ten times. This chain connects TRBV4-1 to TRBJ2-5; D remains unclear. The V end was cut by 1 base, the J end by 0 bases, with 6 bases between. Germline-derived CDR1 and CDR2 are MGHRA and YSYEKL. This CDR3 contains 14 residues. CDR3 protein: CASSQGANQETQYF. The CDR3 nucleotides read TGCGCCAGCAGCCAAGGGGCCAACCAAGAGACCCAGTACTTC.

This clone has more than one count but fewer than ten. The V and J genes are TRBV11-2 and TRBJ2-5; D gene ambiguous. Looked up from germline, CDR1 is SGHAT and CDR2 is FQNNGV. This CDR3 comprises 12 residues. V was trimmed by 5 bases and J by 5 bases, leaving 9 bases between them. The CDR3 is CASSALGETQYF. CDR3 DNA sequence: TGTGCCAGCAGCGCGCTGGGGGAGACCCAGTACTTC.

The J gene is TRBJ2-5, the V gene TRBV19, with 9 bases lining up with TRBD2. CDR1 and CDR2 from the germline V gene are LNHDA and SQIVND (reference sequence). The CDR3 has 14 amino acids. Unmatched junction bases numbered 9, after V lost 8 bases and J lost 5 bases. CDR3 bases: TGTGCCAGTTCTCCGGGGACTAGCTACGAGACCCAGTACTTC. It yields the protein CASSPGTSYETQYF.

V is TRBV7-3 and J is TRBJ2-4; possibly TRBD2 for D (6 bases). The V end lost 0 bases, the J end lost 7 bases, and 16 bases lay between the germline ends. This CDR3 has 16 residues. Germline V gives CDR1 SGHTA, CDR2 FQGTGA. CDR3 loop: CASSLTGPSGGNIQYF. Here the CDR3 DNA reads TGTGCCAGCAGCTTAACAGGTCCGTCTGGAGGGAACATTCAGTACTTC.

The V gene is TRBV9, the J gene TRBJ2-6; D perhaps matches TRBD1 (6 bases). There are 15 residues in the CDR3. Germline CDR1 reads SGDLS; CDR2 reads YYNGEE. V was clipped by 5 bases and J by 2 bases, with 11 bases between them. The DNA of the CDR3 is TGTGCCAGCAGTCGACAGGTTACTGGGGCCAACGTCCTGACTTTC. Its translation: CASSRQVTGANVLTF.

The chain joins TRBV6-1 to TRBJ2-3; the match to TRBD1 covers 8 bases. Per germline, CDR1 MNHNS and CDR2 SASEGT. The CDR3 loop spans 14 amino acids. V lost 8 bases and J lost 2; bases outside the gene matches: 6. CDR3 residues: CASYGQGITDTQYF. For the CDR3, the DNA is TGTGCCAGCTACGGACAGGGCATCACAGATACGCAGTATTTT.

This clone was seen a few times. The CDR3 region is CASSYSTGAGTIYF. The CDR3 DNA reads as TGTGCCAGCAGTTACTCGACGGGGGCGGGCACCATATATTTT. V gene TRBV6-6 combines with J gene TRBJ1-3, with a tentative D call TRBD1 (6 bases). V was clipped by 0 bases and J by 9 bases, with 12 bases between them. Germline CDR1 and CDR2: MNHNY and SVGAGI (reference sequence). This CDR3 region has 14 residues.

This chain uses TRBV11-2 with TRBJ2-7; TRBD2 might be the D (6 bases). The V gene's germline CDR1 is SGHAT and CDR2 FQNNGV. V lost 8 bases, J lost 2 bases, and 13 bases lay in between. The CDR3 is 13 amino acids. CDR3 DNA: TGTGCCAGCGCGGGGAGGATCACCTACGAGCAGTACTTC. Protein product: CASAGRITYEQYF.

The chain joins TRBV6-6 to TRBJ2-5, with D possibly being TRBD1 (6 bases). The CDR3 extends over 13 amino acids. Trimming removed 7 bases at V and 4 bases at J, with 13 bases between. Germline loops: CDR1 MNHNY, CDR2 SVGAGI (reference sequence). The CDR3 spells CASTQGRGETQYF. The CDR3, as DNA: TGTGCCAGCACTCAAGGCAGGGGAGAGACCCAGTACTTC.

The chain couples TRBV27 to TRBJ2-2; D uncertain. Germline CDR1 MNHEY, CDR2 SMNVEV (reference sequence). V lost 3 bases and J 7 bases, leaving 0 bases between the germline ends. The length of the CDR3 is 10 residues. In DNA, the CDR3 is TGTGCCAGCAGTTTCGGGGAGCTGTTTTTT. This codes for CASSFGELFF.